These 28 T cell receptor beta chains came from one sample sequenced in a study of vaccination effects on CD4 cells after COVID-19. Only in-frame clones appear in the TCRdb table, and some are missing; sequencing was by immunoSEQ multiplex PCR. The sample lists about 70,000 clones, over 60% occurring once. For these TCRs, the target antigens are not known. Isolating CD4+ T cells followed more than 9 days of culture. Material: CD4+ T cells from PBMCs cultured without peptide, obtained before COVID-19 vaccination. The origin of the receptors is a human donor who received a COVID-19 vaccine.

The V gene is TRBV2, the J gene TRBJ1-3; 7 nucleotides agree with TRBD1. V lost 7 bases, J lost 0 bases, and 6 bases stayed unmatched. CDR1 is SNHLY, CDR2 FYNNEI, per germline. The CDR3 consists of 15 residues. The CDR3 protein is CASKKTGFSGNTIYF. In nucleotides, the CDR3 is TGTGCCAGCAAAAAGACAGGGTTCTCTGGAAACACCATATATTTT.

This clone was detected a few times. The rearrangement joins TRBV5-1 to TRBJ1-2; D remains ambiguous. V was clipped by 0 bases and J by 8 bases, with 14 bases between them. The germline V gene encodes CDR1 SGHRS and CDR2 YFSETQ. The CDR3 sequence is 14 residues long. This CDR3 is CASSLASTPGGYTF. CDR3 nucleotides: TGCGCCAGCAGCTTGGCATCGACGCCTGGCGGCTACACCTTC.

This sequence joins TRBV5-8 and TRBJ2-1; perhaps TRBD1 as D (5 bases). Germline CDR1 SGHTS, CDR2 YDEGEE. This CDR3 contains 14 residues. Trimming stripped 7 bases from V and 7 bases from J, with 18 bases between. The CDR3 reads CASPGRASANEQFF. The CDR3 region has the DNA TGTGCCAGCCCCGGCAGGGCCTCAGCGAATGAGCAGTTCTTC.

The rearrangement joins TRBV7-3 to TRBJ2-7; tentatively, D is TRBD1 or TRBD2 (6 bases each). This CDR3 is 15 amino acids long. Trimming pared 3 bases from V and 0 bases from J, leaving 12 bases between. Germline values: CDR1 SGHTA, CDR2 FQGTGA. CDR3 residues: CASSFGGTHSYEQYV. DNA for the CDR3: TGTGCCAGCAGCTTCGGCGGGACACACTCCTACGAGCAGTACGTC.

V gene TRBV4-3 combines with J gene TRBJ1-6; weak D call: TRBD1 (5 bases). Trimming took off 0 bases at V and 9 bases at J, with 15 bases between the two ends. The CDR3 is made up of 16 amino acids. CDR1 and CDR2 (germline): LGHNA, YSLEER. The CDR3 protein is CASSQEPQGVGSPLHF. CDR3 nucleotides: TGCGCCAGCAGCCAAGAACCCCAGGGAGTAGGTTCACCCCTCCACTTT.

This clone showed up just a few times. The V call is TRBV7-8, the J call TRBJ1-4; 8 bases agree with TRBD1. With 1 base clipped from V and 7 bases from J, the junction kept 11 bases outside the gene matches. Germline CDR1 is SGHVS and CDR2 is FQNEAQ. This CDR3 has 17 residues. Here the CDR3 reads CASSLGFQGALGEKLFF. The CDR3 region has the DNA TGTGCCAGCAGCTTAGGGTTTCAGGGGGCGCTGGGTGAAAAACTGTTTTTT.

This clone was counted between two and nine times. This rearrangement joins TRBV9 to TRBJ2-1; the match to TRBD2 covers 9 bases. The CDR3 runs 14 residues. Trimming cost V 3 bases and J 9 bases; bases outside gene matches: 7. The germline CDR1 and CDR2 sequences are SGDLS and YYNGEE. The CDR3 DNA reads TGTGCCAGCAGCGCAGGGGGACTAGCCGGTGAGCAGTTCTTC. Encoded protein: CASSAGGLAGEQFF.

The V gene is TRBV2, the J gene TRBJ1-4; D is possibly TRBD1 (5 bases). Trimming left V 7 bases short and J 6 bases short, with 12 bases between. The CDR3 covers 13 residues. Per the germline V gene, CDR1 is SNHLY and CDR2 is FYNNEI. The CDR3 here is CASKLGVYEKLFF. The CDR3 region has the DNA TGTGCCAGCAAGTTGGGGGTATATGAAAAACTGTTTTTT. The full variable domain, its missing parts supplied by reference TRBV2 and TRBJ1-4, is EPEVTQTPSHQVTQMGQEVILRCVPISNHLYFYWYRQILGQKVEFLVSFYNNEISEKSEIFDDQFSVERPDGSNFTLKIRSTKLEDSAMYFCASKLGVYEKLFFGSGTQLSVL.

This sequence joins TRBV1 and TRBJ2-7; the table's D call TRBD1 went unverified against the DNA. TRBV1 is a documented pseudogene. This CDR3 has 16 amino acids. For the CDR3, the DNA is TGCACCAGCAGCCAAGATCGATCCAGGCGACGCTACGAGCAGTACGTC. Translation gives CTSSQDRSRRRYEQYV.

The V and J genes are TRBV9 and TRBJ2-1, with D tentatively TRBD1 (6 bases). CDR1 and CDR2 (germline): SGDLS, YYNGEE. This CDR3 comprises 16 residues. V was shortened by 3 bases and J by 7 bases, with 20 bases between the two germline ends. Written as DNA, the CDR3 is TGTGCCAGCAGCGCGAGTGACAGGTATTCCCTTAATGAGCAGTTCTTC. This sequence encodes CASSASDRYSLNEQFF.

The rearrangement uses TRBV12-3 or TRBV12-4 and TRBJ2-5; perhaps TRBD1 as D (6 bases). The CDR3 runs 13 residues. Trimming removed 3 bases from V and 4 bases from J, with 9 bases in between. CDR3 region: CASSFRQVETQYF. In nucleotides, the CDR3 is TGTGCCAGCAGTTTTCGACAGGTAGAGACCCAGTACTTC.

This chain connects TRBV5-1 to TRBJ1-1; D might be TRBD1 (5 bases). V lost 10 bases to trimming and J lost 0 bases, with 13 bases between them. Germline V gives CDR1 SGHRS, CDR2 YFSETQ. The CDR3 extends over 13 amino acids. The CDR3 DNA sequence: TGCGCCTGGGGGGACGGATTGAACACTGAAGCTTTCTTT. Translation: CAWGDGLNTEAFF.

The chain combines TRBV23-1 with TRBJ2-7; tentatively, D is TRBD2 (6 bases). TRBV23-1 is an ORF for which the function is uncertain. With 6 bases removed from V and 7 bases from J, the gap between germline ends came to 16 bases. This CDR3 contains 13 residues. CDR3 loop: CASSRDSADEQYV. The CDR3, as DNA: TGCGCCAGCAGCAGGGACTCGGCTGATGAGCAGTACGTC.

V is TRBV7-2 and J is TRBJ2-3; TRBD2 might be the D (5 bases). The germline V gene has CDR1 SGHTA and CDR2 FQGNSA. Trimming left V 2 bases short and J 5 bases short, with 11 bases between. The CDR3 totals 14 residues. The CDR3 region has the DNA TGTGCCAGCAGCTTATCGAACGGGGTAGATACGCAGTATTTT. Its translation is CASSLSNGVDTQYF.

The V call is TRBV6-5, the J call TRBJ2-2; 7 bases are shared with TRBD2. Germline CDR1 reads MNHEY; CDR2 reads SVGAGI. The CDR3 has 16 amino acids. The J segment lost 4 bases and the V segment lost 0 bases, leaving 5 bases of the junction unmatched. The CDR3, as DNA: TGTGCCAGCAGTTACTCGGGGGGGGACCCCACCGGGGAGCTGTTTTTT. Its translation: CASSYSGGDPTGELFF.

The V and J genes are TRBV19 and TRBJ2-2, with D perhaps TRBD2 (7 bases). This CDR3 comprises 17 residues. Trimming stripped 4 bases from V and 3 bases from J, with 18 bases between. The germline gives CDR1 LNHDA, CDR2 SQIVND (reference sequence). The CDR3 sequence: CASSTRRRGGYTGELFF. CDR3 nucleotide sequence: TGTGCCAGTAGTACCCGCCGTAGGGGGGGGTACACCGGGGAGCTGTTTTTT.

The table lists this clone with a count of one. The gene calls are TRBV3-1 (or the pseudogene TRBV3-2) and TRBJ1-3; tentatively, D is TRBD1 (6 bases). The length of the CDR3 is 15 residues. V dropped 3 bases and J dropped 0 bases, with 9 bases sitting between them. Germline V lookup: CDR1 LGHDT, CDR2 YNNKEL (reference sequence). The CDR3 spells CASSHTGISGNTIYF. In DNA form, the CDR3 reads TGTGCCAGCAGCCATACAGGGATCTCTGGAAACACCATATATTTT.

This rearrangement joins TRBV25-1 to TRBJ1-2; perhaps TRBD1 as D (5 bases). Germline values: CDR1 MGHDK, CDR2 SYGVNS. This CDR3 is built from 13 residues. Trimming removed 3 bases from V and 4 bases from J, with 9 bases in between. The CDR3 DNA follows: TGTGCCAGCAGTGACGGAGACAGCTATGGCTACACCTTC. Translation: CASSDGDSYGYTF.

The V and J genes are TRBV6-1 and TRBJ1-2, with D unclear. CDR1 is MNHNS and CDR2 is SASEGT in the germline V gene. Trimming cost V 0 bases and J 4 bases, with 9 bases left between them. The CDR3 totals 14 residues. In DNA, the CDR3 is TGTGCCAGCAGTGAAGCGTTAGACGGCTATGGCTACACCTTC. Translated: CASSEALDGYGYTF.

The chain uses TRBV11-2 and TRBJ2-3; tentatively, D is TRBD1 or TRBD2 (5 bases each). Trimming cost V 4 bases and J 5 bases, with 25 bases left between them. The CDR3 is made up of 18 amino acids. Germline V lookup: CDR1 SGHAT, CDR2 FQNNGV. The CDR3 region has the DNA TGTGCCAGCAGCTCAGGCGACCGAGGGGCAAACCCCTTAGATACGCAGTATTTT. Protein product: CASSSGDRGANPLDTQYF.

The chain links TRBV7-3 to TRBJ2-3, with 8 bases lining up with TRBD1. Germline CDR1 and CDR2: SGHTA and FQGTGA. V gave up 5 bases and J gave up 5 bases; unmatched junction bases: 12. CDR3 length: 16 amino acids. The CDR3 region has the DNA TGTGCCAGCAGCAAAGGGACAGGTCCCAAGGGAGATACGCAGTATTTT. Protein product: CASSKGTGPKGDTQYF.

The V gene is TRBV19, the J gene TRBJ1-5, with D perhaps matching TRBD1 (5 bases). V was pared by 3 bases and J by 0 bases, with 24 bases between. The CDR3 sequence is 20 residues long. The germline gives CDR1 LNHDA, CDR2 SQIVND (reference sequence). As DNA, the CDR3 is TGTGCCAGTAGTATTTCTAATCCGGGACGGCCCGTTATTAGCAATCAGCCCCAGCATTTT. Translating gives CASSISNPGRPVISNQPQHF.

The V call is TRBV24-1, the J call TRBJ2-3, with D perhaps assigned TRBD1 or TRBD2 (5 bases each). Germline V gene data show CDR1 as KGHDR and CDR2 as SFDVKD. The V gene lost 5 bases and the J gene lost 4 bases, with 12 bases spanning the gap. The CDR3 is 14 residues long. CDR3 bases: TGTGCCACCAGTGTGGAGCAGGGACCAGATACGCAGTATTTT. Its translation: CATSVEQGPDTQYF.

The chain employs TRBV6-2 or TRBV6-3 and TRBJ1-1; D gene uncertain. CDR3 size: 15 residues. Germline V gene lookup returns CDR1 MNHEY and CDR2 SVGEGT. V was trimmed by 1 base and J by 0 bases, leaving 9 bases between them. CDR3 DNA: TGTGCCAGCAGTTACTTGGGGAGCGTGAACACTGAAGCTTTCTTT. Its translation is CASSYLGSVNTEAFF.

This chain connects TRBV28 to TRBJ2-5; TRBD2 agrees at 10 bases. The CDR3 has 14 amino acids. In germline, CDR1 is MDHEN, CDR2 SYDVKM. V shed 3 bases, J shed 4 bases, and the junction held 2 bases outside the gene matches. The CDR3 DNA sequence: TGTGCCAGCAGTTTCACTAGCGGGGCAGAGACCCAGTACTTC. As protein: CASSFTSGAETQYF.

J is TRBJ2-2 and V is TRBV3-1 (or the pseudogene TRBV3-2); D possibly corresponds to TRBD2 (5 bases). The CDR3 runs 14 residues. CDR1 and CDR2 from the germline V gene are LGHDT and YNNKEL (reference sequence). Trimming left V 3 bases short and J 7 bases short, with 12 bases between. CDR3 nucleotides: TGTGCCAGCAGCCAGCAATCCGGGGTCGGGGAGCTGTTTTTT. The encoded protein is CASSQQSGVGELFF.

The V gene is TRBV4-1, the J gene TRBJ2-1; D is uncertain. The CDR3 covers 12 residues. The V end was cut by 3 bases, the J end by 8 bases, with 8 bases between. Germline V gives CDR1 MGHRA, CDR2 YSYEKL. CDR3 sequence (DNA): TGCGCCAGCAGCCACCTCTGGGATGAGCAGTTCTTC. Its translation: CASSHLWDEQFF.

The count of this clone is one. The chain has TRBV4-2 and TRBJ2-2, with 8 bases matching TRBD2. CDR3 size: 16 residues. Trimming at V came to 6 bases and at J to 5 bases, leaving 11 bases not matched to a gene. Germline V gene sequence: CDR1 LGHNA, CDR2 YNFKEQ. This CDR3 reads CASRSGAAGGTGELFF. The CDR3 DNA sequence: TGTGCCAGCAGGAGCGGAGCGGCGGGGGGAACCGGGGAGCTGTTTTTT.